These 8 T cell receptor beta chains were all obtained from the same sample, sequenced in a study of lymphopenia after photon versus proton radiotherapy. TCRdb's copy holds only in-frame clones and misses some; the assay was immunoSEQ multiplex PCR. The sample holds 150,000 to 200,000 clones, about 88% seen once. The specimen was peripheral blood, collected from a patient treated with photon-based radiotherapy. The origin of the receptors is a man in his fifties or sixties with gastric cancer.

The CDR3 DNA reads TGTGCCAGCACCCATACAGGTCTGTCCGGGGAGCTGTTTTTT. Translated: CASTHTGLSGELFF. The chain links TRBV6-6 to TRBJ2-2, with a weak D call TRBD1 (5 bases). This CDR3 is built from 14 residues. V lost 7 bases and J 6 bases, leaving 15 bases between the germline ends. The germline CDR1 and CDR2 sequences are MNHNY and SVGAGI (reference sequence).

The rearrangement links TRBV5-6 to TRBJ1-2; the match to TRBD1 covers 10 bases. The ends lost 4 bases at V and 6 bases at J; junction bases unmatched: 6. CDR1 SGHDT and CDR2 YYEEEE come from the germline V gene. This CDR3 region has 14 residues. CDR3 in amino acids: CASSMTGGSDGYTF. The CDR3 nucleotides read TGTGCCAGCAGCATGACAGGGGGCTCCGATGGCTACACCTTC.

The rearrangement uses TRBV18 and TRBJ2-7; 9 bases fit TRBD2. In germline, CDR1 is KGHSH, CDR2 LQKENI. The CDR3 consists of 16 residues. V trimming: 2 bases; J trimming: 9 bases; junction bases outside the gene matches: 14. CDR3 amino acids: CASSPDKLAGGPGQYF. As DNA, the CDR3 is TGTGCCAGCTCACCAGACAAACTAGCGGGCGGGCCGGGGCAGTACTTC.

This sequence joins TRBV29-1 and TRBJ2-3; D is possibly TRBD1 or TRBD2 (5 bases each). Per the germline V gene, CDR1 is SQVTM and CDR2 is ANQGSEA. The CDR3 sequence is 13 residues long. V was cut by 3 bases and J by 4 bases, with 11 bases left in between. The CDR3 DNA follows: TGCAGCGTTGACGAGGGGCTGCCAGATACGCAGTATTTT. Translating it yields CSVDEGLPDTQYF.

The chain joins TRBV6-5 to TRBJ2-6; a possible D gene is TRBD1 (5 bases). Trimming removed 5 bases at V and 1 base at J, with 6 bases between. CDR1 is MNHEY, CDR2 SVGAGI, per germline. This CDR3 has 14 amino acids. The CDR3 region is CASSPGSGANVLTF. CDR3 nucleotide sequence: TGTGCCAGCAGTCCAGGGTCTGGGGCCAACGTCCTGACTTTC.

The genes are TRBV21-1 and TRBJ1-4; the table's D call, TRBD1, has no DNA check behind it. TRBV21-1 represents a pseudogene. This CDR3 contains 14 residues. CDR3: CASRLDRRPEKLFF. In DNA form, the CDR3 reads TGTGCCAGCAGGCTCGACAGAAGACCAGAAAAACTGTTTTTT.

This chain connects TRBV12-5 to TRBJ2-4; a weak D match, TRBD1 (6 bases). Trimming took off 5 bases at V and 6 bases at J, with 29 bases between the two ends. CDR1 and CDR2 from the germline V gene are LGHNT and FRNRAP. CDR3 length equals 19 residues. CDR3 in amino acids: CASGHTARDITPRRNIQYF. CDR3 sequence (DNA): TGTGCTAGTGGTCATACCGCCAGGGACATTACACCCAGGAGAAACATTCAGTACTTC.

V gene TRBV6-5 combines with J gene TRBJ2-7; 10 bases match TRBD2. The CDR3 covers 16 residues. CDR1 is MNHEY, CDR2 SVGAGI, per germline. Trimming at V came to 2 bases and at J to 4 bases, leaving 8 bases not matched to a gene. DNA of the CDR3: TGTGCCAGCAGTTACGGGCTAGCGGGAGTATTATACGAGCAGTACTTC. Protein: CASSYGLAGVLYEQYF.